Reported below is one T cell receptor (beta chain). Deletions cut 2 bases from V and 8 bases from J, with 4 bases between. Per the germline V gene, CDR1 is SNHLY and CDR2 is FYNNEI. This CDR3 comprises 11 residues. Both 60 Vbeta primers and 13 Jbeta primers went into the PCR. Profiled with immunoSEQ multiplex PCR; TCRdb holds only in-frame clones, not every one. The sample contains 80,000 to 95,000 clones, roughly 70% of which appear only once. This sample is part of a study of cytomegalovirus exposure and HLA in healthy donors. Sequencing used PBMCs. This sequence originates from a young woman in good health and CMV-seropositive. The gene calls are TRBV2 and TRBJ2-1; D ambiguous. CDR3 nucleotides: TGTGCCAGCAGTGAACGCGATGAGCAGTTCTTC. It yields the protein CASSERDEQFF.